One T cell receptor (beta chain) is described in this entry. Primers for the PCR totalled 60 Vbeta and 13 Jbeta. TCRdb's table, derived via immunoSEQ multiplex PCR, lists solely in-frame clones and lacks some. The sample carries around 130,000 clones, about 9.4% recorded once. The data originate from a study of cytomegalovirus exposure and HLA in healthy donors. The sample taken for sequencing was PBMCs. The receptor was isolated from a middle-aged woman in good health and CMV-seropositive.

CDR3 DNA: TGTGCCAGCAGCGACAGGATGGGGTCTGGAAACACCATATATTTT. Protein: CASSDRMGSGNTIYF. The chain couples TRBV9 to TRBJ1-3, with D possibly being TRBD1 (5 bases). The V and J ends lost 3 bases and 1 base respectively, with 11 bases between them. CDR1 is SGDLS and CDR2 is YYNGEE in the germline V gene. The CDR3 sequence is 15 residues long. The whole variable domain, filled in from reference TRBV9 and TRBJ1-3, reads DSGVTQTPKHLITATGQRVTLRCSPRSGDLSVYWYQQSLDQGLQFLIQYYNGEERAKGNILERFSAQQFPDLHSELNLSSLELGDSALYFCASSDRMGSGNTIYFGEGSWLTVV.